This T cell receptor (beta chain) was recorded in a study of cytomegalovirus exposure and HLA in healthy donors. Findings of the study overall: Researchers left out some V segments, among them TRBV6-2 and TRBV6-3, as indistinguishable. In a later analysis, at a false discovery rate of 0.05, 15,000 to 20,000 TCR beta sequences matched HLA alleles.

Remarks on this clone: The antigen is undetermined.

PCR amplification relied on 60 Vbeta primers (plus 13 Jbeta primers). TCRdb's copy holds only in-frame clones and misses some; the assay was immunoSEQ multiplex PCR. The table records fewer than 200,000 clones, about 76% of them present only once. The V gene's germline CDR1 is SGDLS and CDR2 YYNGEE. The CDR3 has 13 amino acids. V dropped 4 bases and J dropped 6 bases, with 14 bases sitting between them. The receptor was derived from a woman in her thirties or forties in good health and CMV-seropositive. This rearrangement joins TRBV9 to TRBJ2-7; D uncertain. Sequenced material: PBMCs. The CDR3 DNA reads as TGTGCCAGCAGCCCCCCTCTGAAGCCCGAGCAGTACTTC. Translation gives CASSPPLKPEQYF.